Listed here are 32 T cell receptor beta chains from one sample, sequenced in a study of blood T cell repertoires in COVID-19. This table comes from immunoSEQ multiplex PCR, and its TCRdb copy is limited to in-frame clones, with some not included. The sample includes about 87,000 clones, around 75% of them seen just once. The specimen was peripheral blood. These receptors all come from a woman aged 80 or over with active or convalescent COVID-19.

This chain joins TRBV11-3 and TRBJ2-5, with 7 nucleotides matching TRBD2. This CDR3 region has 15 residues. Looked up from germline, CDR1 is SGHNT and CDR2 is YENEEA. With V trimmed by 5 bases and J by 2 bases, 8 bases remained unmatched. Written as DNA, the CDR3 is TGTGCCAGCAGCCCGGGGCGGGGGAATCAAGAGACCCAGTACTTC. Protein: CASSPGRGNQETQYF. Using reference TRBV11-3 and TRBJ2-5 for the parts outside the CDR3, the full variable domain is EAGVVQSPRYKIIEKKQPVAFWCNPISGHNTLYWYLQNLGQGPELLIRYENEEAVDDSQLPKDRFSAERLKGVDSTLKIQPAELGDSAVYLCASSPGRGNQETQYFGPGTRLLVL.

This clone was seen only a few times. CDR3 nucleotide sequence: TGTGCCAGTAGTATAGGCCGGGCGGGGGGGAGCACAGATACGCAGTATTTT. It codes for CASSIGRAGGSTDTQYF. The gene calls are TRBV19 and TRBJ2-3, with 9 bases that match TRBD2. Germline trimming cut 1 base from V and 0 bases from J; bases unmatched to any gene: 5. Germline V gene sequence: CDR1 LNHDA, CDR2 SQIVND (reference sequence). The CDR3 has 17 residues.

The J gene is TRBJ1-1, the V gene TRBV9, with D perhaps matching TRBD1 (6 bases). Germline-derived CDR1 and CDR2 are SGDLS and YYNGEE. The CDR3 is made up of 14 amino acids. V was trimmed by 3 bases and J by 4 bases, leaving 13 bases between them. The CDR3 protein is CASSGGQSPTEAFF. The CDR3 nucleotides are TGTGCCAGCAGCGGAGGACAGTCCCCCACTGAAGCTTTCTTT. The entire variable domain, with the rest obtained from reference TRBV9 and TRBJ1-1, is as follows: DSGVTQTPKHLITATGQRVTLRCSPRSGDLSVYWYQQSLDQGLQFLIQYYNGEERAKGNILERFSAQQFPDLHSELNLSSLELGDSALYFCASSGGQSPTEAFFGQGTRLTVV.

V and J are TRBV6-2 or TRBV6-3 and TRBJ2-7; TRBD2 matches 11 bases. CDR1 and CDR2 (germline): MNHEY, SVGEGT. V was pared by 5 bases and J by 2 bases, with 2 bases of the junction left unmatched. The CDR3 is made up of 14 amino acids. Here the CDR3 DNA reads TGTGCCAGCAGTCGACTAGCGGGGACCTACGAGCAGTACTTC. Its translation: CASSRLAGTYEQYF.

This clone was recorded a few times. CDR3 coding DNA: TGCGCCAGCAGCTCCCGGACTAGCGGGGCCCAAGAGACCCAGTACTTC. Its translation: CASSSRTSGAQETQYF. The gene calls are TRBV5-1 and TRBJ2-5; the match to TRBD2 covers 12 bases. The CDR3 sequence is 16 residues long. V was clipped by 3 bases and J by 1 base; unmatched bases: 4. Germline assignment: CDR1 SGHRS and CDR2 YFSETQ. Complete variable domain (other parts from reference TRBV5-1 and TRBJ2-5): KAGVTQTPRYLIKTRGQQVTLSCSPISGHRSVSWYQQTPGQGLQFLFEYFSETQRNKGNFPGRFSGRQFSNSRSEMNVSTLELGDSALYLCASSSRTSGAQETQYFGPGTRLLVL.

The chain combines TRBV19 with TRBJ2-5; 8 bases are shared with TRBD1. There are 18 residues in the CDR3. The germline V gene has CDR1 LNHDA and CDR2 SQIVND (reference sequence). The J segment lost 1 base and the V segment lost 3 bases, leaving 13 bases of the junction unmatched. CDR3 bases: TGTGCCAGTAGTATGCAGGGGGCATCAGCTAGGTTCCAAGAGACCCAGTACTTC. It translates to CASSMQGASARFQETQYF.

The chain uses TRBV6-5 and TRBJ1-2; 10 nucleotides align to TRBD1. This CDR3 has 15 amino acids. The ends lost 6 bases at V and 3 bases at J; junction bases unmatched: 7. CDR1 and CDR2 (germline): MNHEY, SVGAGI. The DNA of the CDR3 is TGTGCCAGCAGCGACCCGGGACAGGGGCACTATGGCTACACCTTC. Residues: CASSDPGQGHYGYTF.

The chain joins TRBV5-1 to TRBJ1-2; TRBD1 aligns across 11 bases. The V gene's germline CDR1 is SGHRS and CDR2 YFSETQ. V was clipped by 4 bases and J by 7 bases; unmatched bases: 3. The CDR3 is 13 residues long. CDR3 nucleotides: TGCGCCAGCAGCCCGGGACAGGGGGTTGGCTACACCTTC. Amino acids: CASSPGQGVGYTF.

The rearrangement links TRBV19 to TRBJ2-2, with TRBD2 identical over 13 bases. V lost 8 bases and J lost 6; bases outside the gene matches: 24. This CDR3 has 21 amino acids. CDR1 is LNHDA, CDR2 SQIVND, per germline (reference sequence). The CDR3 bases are TGTGCCAGTGGACCCCACAGGTACTTTTGGACTAGCGGGAGTAGTGCCGGGGAGCTGTTTTTT. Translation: CASGPHRYFWTSGSSAGELFF.

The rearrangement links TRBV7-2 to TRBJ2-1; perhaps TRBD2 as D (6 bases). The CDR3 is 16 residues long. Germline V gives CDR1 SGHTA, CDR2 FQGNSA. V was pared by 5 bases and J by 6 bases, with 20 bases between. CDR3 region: CASSPRLRAGLNEQFF. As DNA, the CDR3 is TGTGCCAGCAGCCCCCGCTTGAGAGCGGGCCTCAATGAGCAGTTCTTC.

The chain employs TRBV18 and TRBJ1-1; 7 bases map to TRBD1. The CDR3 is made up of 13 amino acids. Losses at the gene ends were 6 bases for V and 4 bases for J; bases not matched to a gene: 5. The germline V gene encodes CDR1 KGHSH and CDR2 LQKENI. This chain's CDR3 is CASSPRGSTEAFF. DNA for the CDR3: TGTGCCAGCTCTCCCAGGGGGAGCACTGAAGCTTTCTTT.

The chain's CDR3 is CASSLGGLAANYEQYF. The CDR3 DNA reads as TGTGCCAGCAGCTTAGGGGGACTAGCAGCCAATTACGAGCAGTACTTC. The rearrangement links TRBV7-2 to TRBJ2-7; TRBD2 aligns across 9 bases. This CDR3 is built from 16 residues. Unmatched junction bases numbered 8, after V lost 1 base and J lost 4 bases. Per germline, CDR1 SGHTA and CDR2 FQGNSA.

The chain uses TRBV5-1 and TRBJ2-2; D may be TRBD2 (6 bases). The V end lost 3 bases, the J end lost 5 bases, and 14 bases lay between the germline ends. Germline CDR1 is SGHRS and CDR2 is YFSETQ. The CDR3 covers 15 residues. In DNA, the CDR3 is TGCGCCAGCAGCTCCAGACTAGACCAAACCGGGGAGCTGTTTTTT. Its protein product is CASSSRLDQTGELFF. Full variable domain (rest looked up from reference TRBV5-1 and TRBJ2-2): KAGVTQTPRYLIKTRGQQVTLSCSPISGHRSVSWYQQTPGQGLQFLFEYFSETQRNKGNFPGRFSGRQFSNSRSEMNVSTLELGDSALYLCASSSRLDQTGELFFGEGSRLTVL.

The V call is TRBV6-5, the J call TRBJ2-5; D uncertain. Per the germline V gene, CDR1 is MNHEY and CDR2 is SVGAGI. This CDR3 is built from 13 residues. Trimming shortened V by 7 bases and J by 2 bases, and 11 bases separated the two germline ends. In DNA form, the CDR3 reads TGTGCCAGCAAAAGCGCAGCGCAAGAGACCCAGTACTTC. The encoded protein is CASKSAAQETQYF.

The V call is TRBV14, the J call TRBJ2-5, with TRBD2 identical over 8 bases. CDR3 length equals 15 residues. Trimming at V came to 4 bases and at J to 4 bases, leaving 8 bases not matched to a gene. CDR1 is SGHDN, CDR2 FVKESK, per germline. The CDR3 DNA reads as TGTGCCAGCAGCCGGCTGGGGACTAGTGTAGAGACCCAGTACTTC. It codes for CASSRLGTSVETQYF.

CDR3 nucleotides: TGTGCCAGCAAATCGACAGGTTCTGCCCACGAGCAGTACTTC. This encodes CASKSTGSAHEQYF. The gene calls are TRBV6-5 and TRBJ2-7, with D perhaps matching TRBD1 (6 bases). V shed 7 bases and J shed 5 bases, with 18 bases lying between them. This CDR3 spans 14 amino acids. CDR1 is MNHEY and CDR2 is SVGAGI in the germline V gene.

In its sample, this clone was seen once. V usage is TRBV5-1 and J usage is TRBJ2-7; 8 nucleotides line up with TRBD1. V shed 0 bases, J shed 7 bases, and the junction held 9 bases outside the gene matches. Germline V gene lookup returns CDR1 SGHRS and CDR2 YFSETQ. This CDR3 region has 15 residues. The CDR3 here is CASSLVPDREREQYF. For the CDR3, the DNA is TGCGCCAGCAGCTTGGTTCCGGACAGGGAGAGGGAGCAGTACTTC.

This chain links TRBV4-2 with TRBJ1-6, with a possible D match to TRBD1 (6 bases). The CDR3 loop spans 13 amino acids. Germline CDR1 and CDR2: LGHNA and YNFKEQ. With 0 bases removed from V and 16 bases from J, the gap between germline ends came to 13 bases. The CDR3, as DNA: TGTGCCAGCAGCCAAGAAGGTGGGGGCCCGCTCCACTTT. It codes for CASSQEGGGPLHF.

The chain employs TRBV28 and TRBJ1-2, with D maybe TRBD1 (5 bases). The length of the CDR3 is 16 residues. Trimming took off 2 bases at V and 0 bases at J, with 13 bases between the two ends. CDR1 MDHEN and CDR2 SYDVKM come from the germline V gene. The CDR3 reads CASSLVKQGPNYGYTF. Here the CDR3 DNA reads TGTGCCAGCAGTTTAGTGAAGCAGGGCCCTAACTATGGCTACACCTTC.

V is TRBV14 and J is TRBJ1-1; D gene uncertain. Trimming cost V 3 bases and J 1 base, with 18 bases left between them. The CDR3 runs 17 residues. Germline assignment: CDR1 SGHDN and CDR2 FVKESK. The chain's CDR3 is CASSHSTPLRGNTEAFF. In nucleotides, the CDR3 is TGTGCCAGCAGCCACTCTACTCCGCTCCGGGGGAACACTGAAGCTTTCTTT. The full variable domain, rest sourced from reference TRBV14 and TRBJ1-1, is EAGVTQFPSHSVIEKGQTVTLRCDPISGHDNLYWYRRVMGKEIKFLLHFVKESKQDESGMPNNRFLAERTGGTYSTLKVQPAELEDSGVYFCASSHSTPLRGNTEAFFGQGTRLTVV.

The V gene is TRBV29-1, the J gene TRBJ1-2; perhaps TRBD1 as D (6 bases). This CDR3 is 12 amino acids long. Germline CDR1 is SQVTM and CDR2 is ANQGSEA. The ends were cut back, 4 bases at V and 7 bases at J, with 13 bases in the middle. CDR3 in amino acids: CSVVGQGTGYTF. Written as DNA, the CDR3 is TGCAGCGTTGTAGGGCAGGGGACTGGCTACACCTTC.

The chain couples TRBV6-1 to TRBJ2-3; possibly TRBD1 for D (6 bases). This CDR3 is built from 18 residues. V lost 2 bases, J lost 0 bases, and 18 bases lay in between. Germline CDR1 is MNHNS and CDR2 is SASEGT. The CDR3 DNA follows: TGTGCCAGCAGTGAACTGTCCGGGACAACTAAGAGCACAGATACGCAGTATTTT. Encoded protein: CASSELSGTTKSTDTQYF.

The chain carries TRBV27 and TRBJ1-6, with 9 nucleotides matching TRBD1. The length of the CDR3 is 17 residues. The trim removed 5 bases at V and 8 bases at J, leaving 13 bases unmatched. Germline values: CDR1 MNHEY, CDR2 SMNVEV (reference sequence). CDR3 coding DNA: TGTGCCAGCAGTGCGACCCGGGACAGGGTTCTTTATTCACCCCTCCACTTT. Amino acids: CASSATRDRVLYSPLHF.

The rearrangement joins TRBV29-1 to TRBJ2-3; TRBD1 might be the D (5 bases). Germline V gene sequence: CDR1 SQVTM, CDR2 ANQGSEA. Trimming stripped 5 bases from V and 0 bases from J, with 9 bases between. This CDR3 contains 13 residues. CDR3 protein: CSVLTDSTDTQYF. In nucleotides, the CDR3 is TGCAGCGTTTTGACAGATAGCACAGATACGCAGTATTTT.

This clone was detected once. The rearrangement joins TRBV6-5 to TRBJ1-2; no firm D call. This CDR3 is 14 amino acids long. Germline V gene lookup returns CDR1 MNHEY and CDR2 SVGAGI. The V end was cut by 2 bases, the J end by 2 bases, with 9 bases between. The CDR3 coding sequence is TGTGCCAGCAGTTACCGCAGGAAGAACTATGGCTACACCTTC. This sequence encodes CASSYRRKNYGYTF.

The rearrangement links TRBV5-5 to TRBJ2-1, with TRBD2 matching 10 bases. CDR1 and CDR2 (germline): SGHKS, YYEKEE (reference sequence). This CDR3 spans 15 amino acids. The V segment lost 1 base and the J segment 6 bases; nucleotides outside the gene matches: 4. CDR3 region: CASSLTSGTLNEQFF. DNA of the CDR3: TGTGCCAGCAGCTTGACTAGCGGGACCCTCAATGAGCAGTTCTTC.

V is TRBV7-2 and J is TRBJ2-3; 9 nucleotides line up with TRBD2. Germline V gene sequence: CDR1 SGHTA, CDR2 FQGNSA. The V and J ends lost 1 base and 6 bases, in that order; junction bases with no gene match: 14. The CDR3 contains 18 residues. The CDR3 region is CASSLDSLRGGASDTQYF. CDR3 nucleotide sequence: TGTGCCAGCAGCTTAGACAGCCTACGCGGGGGGGCGTCTGATACGCAGTATTTT.

CDR3 region: CASSVDQGSYNEQFF. Written as DNA, the CDR3 is TGTGCCAGCAGCGTAGACCAGGGGAGCTACAATGAGCAGTTCTTC. The V gene is TRBV9, the J gene TRBJ2-1, with D possibly TRBD1 on 6 matching bases. The ends were cut back, 0 bases at V and 3 bases at J, with 10 bases in the middle. Germline CDR1 reads SGDLS; CDR2 reads YYNGEE. There are 15 residues in the CDR3.

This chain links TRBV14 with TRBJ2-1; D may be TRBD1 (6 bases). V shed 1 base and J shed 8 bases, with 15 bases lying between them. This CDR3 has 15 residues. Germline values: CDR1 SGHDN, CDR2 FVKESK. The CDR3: CASSQALQGGDEQFF. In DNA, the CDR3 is TGTGCCAGCAGCCAAGCGTTACAGGGTGGGGATGAGCAGTTCTTC.

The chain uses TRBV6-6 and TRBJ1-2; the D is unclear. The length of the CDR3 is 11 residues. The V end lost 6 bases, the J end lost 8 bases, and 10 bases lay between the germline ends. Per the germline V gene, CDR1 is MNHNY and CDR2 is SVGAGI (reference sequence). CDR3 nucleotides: TGTGCCAGCAGCACCCAGGCGGGCTACACCTTC. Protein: CASSTQAGYTF.

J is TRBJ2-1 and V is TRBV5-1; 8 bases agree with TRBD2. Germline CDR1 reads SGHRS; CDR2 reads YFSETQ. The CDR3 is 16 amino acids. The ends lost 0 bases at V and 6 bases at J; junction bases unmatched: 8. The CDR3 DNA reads TGCGCCAGCAGCTTGGAAGGGACTAGTATGGTCAATGAGCAGTTCTTC. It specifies CASSLEGTSMVNEQFF. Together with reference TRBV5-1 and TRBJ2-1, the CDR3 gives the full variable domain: KAGVTQTPRYLIKTRGQQVTLSCSPISGHRSVSWYQQTPGQGLQFLFEYFSETQRNKGNFPGRFSGRQFSNSRSEMNVSTLELGDSALYLCASSLEGTSMVNEQFFGPGTRLTVL.

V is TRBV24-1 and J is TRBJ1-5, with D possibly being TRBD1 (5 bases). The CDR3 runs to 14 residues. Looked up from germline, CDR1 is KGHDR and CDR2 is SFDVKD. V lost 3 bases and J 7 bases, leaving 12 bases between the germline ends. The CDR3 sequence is CATSDGTDSQPQHF. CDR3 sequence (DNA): TGTGCCACCAGTGATGGAACTGACAGCCAGCCCCAGCATTTT.